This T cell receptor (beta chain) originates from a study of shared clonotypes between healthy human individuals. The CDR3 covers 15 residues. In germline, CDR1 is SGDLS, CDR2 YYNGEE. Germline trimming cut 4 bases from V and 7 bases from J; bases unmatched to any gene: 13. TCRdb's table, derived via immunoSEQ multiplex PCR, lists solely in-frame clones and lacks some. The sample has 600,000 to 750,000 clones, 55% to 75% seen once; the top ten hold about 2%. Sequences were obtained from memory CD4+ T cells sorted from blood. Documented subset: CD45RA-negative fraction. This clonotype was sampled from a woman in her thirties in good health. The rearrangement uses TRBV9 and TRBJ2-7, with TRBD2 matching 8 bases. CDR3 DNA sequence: TGTGCCAGCAGCCCACGAGGAGCGGGAGAGGGAGAGCAGTACTTC. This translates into CASSPRGAGEGEQYF.